Described below is a single T cell receptor beta chain sequence and its context. Its specificity is not known. 60 Vbeta and 13 Jbeta primers were used in PCR. Sequencing used immunoSEQ multiplex PCR; TCRdb keeps in-frame clones, though not all of them. The sample holds around 160,000 clones, 80% to 90% seen once. Germline loops: CDR1 MNHEY, CDR2 SVGAGI. Trimming removed 0 bases at V and 0 bases at J, with 6 bases between. CDR3 length: 15 amino acids. The record originates from a study of cytomegalovirus exposure and HLA in healthy donors. Study results and limitations: The authors considered a cluster of highly shared sequence variants likely to be a sequencing artifact. Near-uniform donor sequencing depth was presumed by presence/absence analyses. In an earlier analysis, in some 600 donors, most V segments appeared productive either ~90% or ~30% of the time.

The sequencing input was PBMCs. This receptor was taken from a man aged 18 to 35 in good health and CMV-seropositive. The chain has TRBV6-5 and TRBJ2-1; D remains ambiguous. The chain's CDR3 is CASSYSASSYNEQFF. CDR3 DNA sequence: TGTGCCAGCAGTTACTCGGCAAGCTCCTACAATGAGCAGTTCTTC.